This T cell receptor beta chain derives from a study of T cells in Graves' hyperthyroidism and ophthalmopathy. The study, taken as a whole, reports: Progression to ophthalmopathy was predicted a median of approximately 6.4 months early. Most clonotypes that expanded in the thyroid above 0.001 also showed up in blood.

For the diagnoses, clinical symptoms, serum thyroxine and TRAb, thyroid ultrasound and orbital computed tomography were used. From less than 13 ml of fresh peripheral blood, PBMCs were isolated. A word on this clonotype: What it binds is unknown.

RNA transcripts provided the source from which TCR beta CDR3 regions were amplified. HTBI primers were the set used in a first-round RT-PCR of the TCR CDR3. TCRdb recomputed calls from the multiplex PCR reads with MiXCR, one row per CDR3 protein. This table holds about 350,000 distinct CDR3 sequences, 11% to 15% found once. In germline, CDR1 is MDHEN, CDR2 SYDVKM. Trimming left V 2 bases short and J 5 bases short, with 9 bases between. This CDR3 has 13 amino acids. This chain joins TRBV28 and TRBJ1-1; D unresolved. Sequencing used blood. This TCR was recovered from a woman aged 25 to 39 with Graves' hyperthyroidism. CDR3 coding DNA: TGTGCCAGCAGTTTACTAGGAGGTACTGAAGCTTTCTTT. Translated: CASSLLGGTEAFF.